This T cell receptor (beta chain) was profiled in a study of metastatic and nonmetastatic thyroid tumors. TCRdb redid the clone calls on the PCR reads using MiXCR. Of around 23,000 clones detected, roughly 28% appear once; the ten largest clones hold about 14%. Comment on this clone: Its specificity is not known. At one boundary the junction diverges from the germline segment, which might be a read error.

Overall study findings and caveats: Significantly higher TCR beta diversity was reportedly seen in malignant thyroid tumors than benign nodules, in blood and tumor.

Thyroid surgery had not been preceded by any treatment in any patient. Sample: tumor tissue. This TCR was sampled from a male donor with papillary thyroid cancer or a benign thyroid nodule (not recorded which). Some clones in this sample may be carry-over from other donors' samples.

The CDR3 region has the DNA TGTGCCACCAGTCCCCGCGCATACGAGCAGTACTTC. Its translation: CATSPRAYEQYF. The chain has TRBV2 and TRBJ2-7; no clear D. This CDR3 has 12 residues. Germline V CDR1 and CDR2: SNHLY, FYNNEI.